This TCR beta chain derives from a study of blood T cell repertoires in COVID-19. Across the whole study: The origin of the acute and convalescent COVID-19 samples was the United States, Italy and Spain. In each case, the material was cDNA or gDNA derived from T cells, B-cell-depleted T cells, or PBMCs.

In the study's own analysis: Reference gene primer amplification gave estimated nucleated cell counts. Here immunoSEQ multiplex PCR was the method, and the copy in TCRdb shows in-frame clones only, minus some. The V and J calls and the clone size are those of that table, but D and trimming were determined from the DNA. The sample records roughly 200,000 clones, 94% being singletons. The junction had 8 bases not matched to a gene; V was cut back by 2 bases and J by 4 bases. The CDR3 contains 16 residues. Germline V gene sequence: CDR1 LGHDT, CDR2 YNNKEL (reference sequence). The Seattle patients joined while their infection was active and were tracked longitudinally afterward.

This receptor was obtained from a man under 40 with COVID-19, enrolled during active disease. Sequencing used peripheral blood. The chain joins TRBV3-1 (or the pseudogene TRBV3-2) to TRBJ1-3; 7 positions agree with TRBD1. This CDR3 reads CASSQSGQGGGNTIYF. The CDR3 DNA reads as TGTGCCAGCAGCCAAAGTGGTCAGGGGGGAGGAAACACCATATATTTT.